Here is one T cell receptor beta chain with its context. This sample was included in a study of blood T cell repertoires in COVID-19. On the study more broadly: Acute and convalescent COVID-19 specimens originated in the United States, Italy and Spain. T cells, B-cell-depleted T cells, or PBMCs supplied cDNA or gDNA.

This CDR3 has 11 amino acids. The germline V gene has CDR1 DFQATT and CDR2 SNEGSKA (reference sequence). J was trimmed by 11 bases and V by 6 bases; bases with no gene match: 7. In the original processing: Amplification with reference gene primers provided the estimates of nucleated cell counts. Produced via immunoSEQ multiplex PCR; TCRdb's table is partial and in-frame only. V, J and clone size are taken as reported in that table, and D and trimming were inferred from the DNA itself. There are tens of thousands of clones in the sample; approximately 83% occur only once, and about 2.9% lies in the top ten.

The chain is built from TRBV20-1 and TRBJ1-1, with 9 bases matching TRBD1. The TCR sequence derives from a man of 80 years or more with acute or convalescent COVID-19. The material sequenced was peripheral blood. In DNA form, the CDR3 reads TGCAGTGCCAGGAGAGGGACAGGGGCTTTCTTT. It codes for CSARRGTGAFF.